The entry below describes one T cell receptor beta chain. At one of its ends the junction is not consistent with the germline gene, which may arise from a read error. The data originate from a study of blood T cell repertoires in COVID-19. This CDR3 has 14 residues. Germline-derived CDR1 and CDR2 are MRHNA and SNTAGT. Assay used: immunoSEQ multiplex PCR; TCRdb lists only in-frame clones, some missing. The data hold roughly 670,000 clones, with around 89% observed a single time. Material: peripheral blood. The sequence was obtained from a woman aged 18-30 years with acute or convalescent COVID-19. The chain recombines TRBV6-4 with TRBJ1-1; 7 nucleotides align to TRBD1. The CDR3 nucleotides read TGTGCCAGTAGACAGGGCTCTTTGAATACTGAAGCTTTCTTT. Encoded protein: CASRQGSLNTEAFF.